The 16 T cell receptor beta chains below all came from one sample that was sequenced in a study of cytomegalovirus exposure and HLA in healthy donors. Clones were read by immunoSEQ multiplex PCR, and TCRdb kept only the in-frame ones, dropping some. The data hold about 79,000 clones, with roughly 93% observed a single time. Input material: PBMCs. The receptors here all came from a woman in her 30s in good health and CMV-seronegative.

This chain connects TRBV28 to TRBJ1-5, with TRBD1 identical over 9 bases. Germline-derived CDR1 and CDR2 are MDHEN and SYDVKM. This CDR3 is built from 16 residues. V trimming: 1 base; J trimming: 5 bases; junction bases outside the gene matches: 6. This CDR3 is CASSLYRTGDYQPQHF. CDR3 bases: TGTGCCAGCAGTTTATATCGGACAGGGGACTATCAGCCCCAGCATTTT.

The count of this clone is one. The rearrangement joins TRBV28 to TRBJ2-3, with D maybe TRBD2 (5 bases). Trimming stripped 6 bases from V and 3 bases from J, with 10 bases between. Germline CDR1 reads MDHEN; CDR2 reads SYDVKM. CDR3 length: 13 residues. The chain's CDR3 is CASRYPGTDTQYF. In nucleotides, the CDR3 is TGTGCCAGCAGGTATCCGGGAACAGATACGCAGTATTTT. The full variable domain, with the rest looked up from reference TRBV28 and TRBJ2-3, is DVKVTQSSRYLVKRTGEKVFLECVQDMDHENMFWYRQDPGLGLRLIYFSYDVKMKEKGDIPEGYSVSREKKERFSLILESASTNQTSMYLCASRYPGTDTQYFGPGTRLTVL.

The chain has TRBV6-1 and TRBJ1-2, with TRBD1 as a possible D gene (5 bases). The germline CDR1 and CDR2 sequences are MNHNS and SASEGT. This CDR3 has 14 residues. V lost 10 bases and J lost 0, with 15 bases in between. The CDR3 nucleotides read TGTGCCATCCAGACAGCCGCTACTAACTATGGCTACACCTTC. Translated, it gives CAIQTAATNYGYTF.

V usage is TRBV5-1 and J usage is TRBJ2-7, with a possible D match to TRBD2 (6 bases). The CDR3 totals 13 residues. Trimming shortened V by 0 bases and J by 4 bases, and 8 bases separated the two germline ends. Per the germline V gene, CDR1 is SGHRS and CDR2 is YFSETQ. The CDR3 DNA sequence: TGCGCCAGCAGCTTGGCGGGGGAATACGAGCAGTACTTC. It translates to CASSLAGEYEQYF.

V and J are TRBV18 and TRBJ2-7; 9 bases map to TRBD1. Per germline, CDR1 KGHSH and CDR2 LQKENI. J was trimmed by 7 bases and V by 5 bases; bases with no gene match: 12. The CDR3 spans 15 residues. The CDR3 region is CASSSSGTGMGEQYF. The CDR3 DNA sequence: TGTGCCAGCTCATCCTCCGGGACAGGGATGGGGGAGCAGTACTTC. The full variable domain, completed using reference TRBV18 and TRBJ2-7, is NAGVMQNPRHLVRRRGQEARLRCSPMKGHSHVYWYRQLPEEGLKFMVYLQKENIIDESGMPKERFSAEFPKEGPSILRIQQVVRGDSAAYFCASSSSGTGMGEQYFGPGTRLTVT.

The V and J genes are TRBV7-9 and TRBJ2-3; a weak D match, TRBD1 (6 bases). The CDR3 extends over 16 amino acids. CDR1 is SEHNR, CDR2 FQNEAQ, per germline (reference sequence). Trimming removed 5 bases from V and 4 bases from J, with 19 bases in between. DNA of the CDR3: TGTGCCAGCAGCCAGGGGCAGGGTGAGGTCGCAGATACGCAGTATTTT. As protein: CASSQGQGEVADTQYF.

The rearrangement links TRBV7-6 to TRBJ2-7, with 7 nucleotides matching TRBD1. Looked up from germline, CDR1 is SGHVS and CDR2 is FNYEAQ. The J segment lost 0 bases and the V segment lost 5 bases, leaving 10 bases of the junction unmatched. The CDR3 has 16 amino acids. The CDR3 here is CASSQRQGQSSYEQYF. The DNA for the CDR3 is TGTGCCAGCAGCCAACGACAGGGACAGAGCTCCTACGAGCAGTACTTC. Filled out from reference TRBV7-6 and TRBJ2-7, the complete variable domain reads GAGVSQSPRYKVTKRGQDVALRCDPISGHVSLYWYRQALGQGPEFLTYFNYEAQQDKSGLPNDRFSAERPEGSISTLTIQRTEQRDSAMYRCASSQRQGQSSYEQYFGPGTRLTVT.

V and J are TRBV7-3 and TRBJ1-4; D remains ambiguous. This CDR3 is 15 amino acids long. The V gene's germline CDR1 is SGHTA and CDR2 FQGTGA. V lost 2 bases to trimming and J lost 5 bases, with 12 bases between them. The CDR3: CASSLGGQKNEKLFF. As DNA, the CDR3 is TGTGCCAGCAGCTTAGGAGGCCAGAAAAATGAAAAACTGTTTTTT.

This chain links TRBV7-2 with TRBJ2-1; 12 bases map to TRBD2. CDR1 is SGHTA, CDR2 FQGNSA, per germline. V shed 3 bases and J 7 bases; nucleotides not matched to a gene: 4. The CDR3 is 15 residues long. The CDR3 region is CASSFGLAGPNEQFF. The CDR3 region has the DNA TGTGCCAGCAGCTTTGGACTAGCGGGACCTAATGAGCAGTTCTTC.

This clone was observed a single time. CDR3: CASSDRHNSYEQYF. CDR3 DNA: TGTGCCAGCAGTGACAGGCATAACTCCTACGAGCAGTACTTC. This chain links TRBV27 with TRBJ2-7; D is perhaps TRBD1 (6 bases). This CDR3 has 14 amino acids. The germline V gene encodes CDR1 MNHEY and CDR2 SMNVEV (reference sequence). Trimming removed 5 bases at V and 0 bases at J, with 11 bases between.

The chain links TRBV7-7 to TRBJ1-5; unclear D gene. V dropped 5 bases and J dropped 2 bases, with 13 bases sitting between them. The CDR3 runs 15 residues. Germline CDR1 is SSHAT and CDR2 is FNYEAQ (reference sequence). The CDR3, as DNA: TGTGCCAGCAGCCTCCCTTTGGGAGGCAATCAGCCCCAGCATTTT. Translating it yields CASSLPLGGNQPQHF.

The rearrangement joins TRBV2 to TRBJ2-6, with 11 bases fitting TRBD2. This CDR3 comprises 17 residues. V trimming: 7 bases; J trimming: 0 bases; junction bases outside the gene matches: 5. Germline CDR1 is SNHLY and CDR2 is FYNNEI. This CDR3 is CASKLAGVYSGANVLTF. CDR3 DNA sequence: TGTGCCAGCAAACTAGCGGGGGTTTACTCTGGGGCCAACGTCCTGACTTTC.

This clone was recorded once. The rearrangement links TRBV18 to TRBJ1-2, with 7 bases matching TRBD1. The germline gives CDR1 KGHSH, CDR2 LQKENI. CDR3 size: 16 residues. V shed 3 bases, J shed 3 bases, and the junction held 10 bases outside the gene matches. CDR3 loop: CASSPLTGTAYYGYTF. For the CDR3, the DNA is TGTGCCAGCTCACCTTTAACCGGGACAGCTTACTATGGCTACACCTTC.

The genes are TRBV7-9 and TRBJ2-5, with D possibly being TRBD2 (6 bases). V lost 5 bases to trimming and J lost 1 base, with 20 bases between them. CDR3 length: 17 amino acids. Germline CDR1 and CDR2: SEHNR and FQNEAQ (reference sequence). CDR3 in DNA: TGTGCCAGCAGCCCTAGTTGGGGCGGGATCGGCCAAGAGACCCAGTACTTC. This translates into CASSPSWGGIGQETQYF.

This sequence joins TRBV15 and TRBJ2-5; possible D gene TRBD1, 6 bases. The CDR3 contains 13 residues. From germline, CDR1 is LNHNV and CDR2 YYDKDF (reference sequence). Deletions cut 4 bases from V and 5 bases from J, with 11 bases between. The CDR3 sequence is CATSIGGGETQYF. The CDR3 DNA sequence: TGTGCCACCAGCATTGGGGGCGGGGAGACCCAGTACTTC.

J is TRBJ1-4 and V is TRBV7-9, with 11 bases identical to TRBD1. The V segment lost 1 base and the J segment 7 bases; nucleotides outside the gene matches: 8. The CDR3 is made up of 17 amino acids. Germline CDR1 reads SEHNR; CDR2 reads FQNEAQ (reference sequence). DNA for the CDR3: TGTGCCAGCAGCTTAGTTATCCTGGGACAGGGGGGTGAAAAACTGTTTTTT. Translation: CASSLVILGQGGEKLFF. Combining the CDR3 with reference TRBV7-9 and TRBJ1-4 gives the whole variable domain DTGVSQNPRHKITKRGQNVTFRCDPISEHNRLYWYRQTLGQGPEFLTYFQNEAQLEKSRLLSDRFSAERPKGSFSTLEIQRTEQGDSAMYLCASSLVILGQGGEKLFFGSGTQLSVL.